Below, 12 T cell receptor beta chains from the same sample are listed, as sequenced in a study of T cells in narcolepsy. The assay was immunoSEQ multiplex PCR, and TCRdb's table has in-frame clones only and misses some. The sample includes 3,000 to 3,500 clones, under 80% of them seen just once. Specimen: CD45RA- memory CD8+ T cells from PBMCs. The receptor source for this set is a human donor with narcolepsy.

The V gene is TRBV11-2, the J gene TRBJ2-1; either TRBD1 or TRBD2 may supply D (6 bases each). Germline lookup yields CDR1 SGHAT and CDR2 FQNNGV. V lost 7 bases and J 5 bases, leaving 15 bases between the germline ends. This CDR3 is 14 amino acids long. The CDR3 bases are TGTGCCAGCAACGGACGAGGGGGGAACAATGAGCAGTTCTTC. Translation: CASNGRGGNNEQFF.

V and J are TRBV30 and TRBJ1-2; no definite D call. CDR1 GTSNPN and CDR2 SVGIG come from the germline V gene (reference sequence). V lost 3 bases and J 4 bases, leaving 15 bases between the germline ends. This CDR3 comprises 14 residues. In nucleotides, the CDR3 is TGTGCCTGGAGGCTGGGCTCGGCATTCTATGGCTACACCTTC. Amino acid sequence: CAWRLGSAFYGYTF. Combining the CDR3 with reference TRBV30 and TRBJ1-2 gives the whole variable domain SQTIHQWPATLVQPVGSPLSLECTVEGTSNPNLYWYRQAAGRGLQLLFYSVGIGQISSEVPQNLSASRPQDRQFILSSKKLLLSDSGFYLCAWRLGSAFYGYTFGSGTRLTVV.

The chain employs TRBV11-2 and TRBJ1-1; no firm D call. Germline-derived CDR1 and CDR2 are SGHAT and FQNNGV. This CDR3 has 15 residues. V lost 1 base and J lost 4, with 13 bases in between. CDR3 bases: TGTGCCAGCAGCTTAGGATTGGTCGGAAGCACTGAAGCTTTCTTT. Amino acid sequence: CASSLGLVGSTEAFF.

A few counts support this clone. The gene calls are TRBV18 and TRBJ1-1; 7 nucleotides agree with TRBD1. CDR3 size: 14 residues. The germline V gene encodes CDR1 KGHSH and CDR2 LQKENI. With 0 bases clipped from V and 10 bases from J, the junction kept 8 bases outside the gene matches. The CDR3 loop reads CASSPPGGGLAAFF. DNA for the CDR3: TGTGCCAGCTCACCACCGGGAGGGGGCTTGGCAGCTTTCTTT.

The chain uses TRBV7-2 and TRBJ2-7; 8 bases are shared with TRBD2. Germline V lookup: CDR1 SGHTA, CDR2 FQGNSA. J was trimmed by 4 bases and V by 5 bases; bases with no gene match: 10. The CDR3 extends over 15 amino acids. The CDR3 here is CASSPSYRGGYEQYF. CDR3 bases: TGTGCCAGCAGCCCAAGTTACCGGGGGGGGTACGAGCAGTACTTC.

There are a few counts of this clone. A read error is possible here, since a much larger clone lies one base away. This sequence joins TRBV5-4 and TRBJ1-1; D might be TRBD1 (5 bases). CDR1 and CDR2 from the germline V gene are SGHNT and YYREEE (reference sequence). V was shortened by 4 bases and J by 0 bases, with 16 bases between the two germline ends. The CDR3 has 16 residues. The CDR3 DNA follows: TGTGCCAGCAGCGTGGGGGGGGAGGAGCTGAACACTGAAGCTTTCTTT. Translation gives CASSVGGEELNTEAFF.

This sequence joins TRBV7-9 and TRBJ1-3; 7 nucleotides line up with TRBD1. Looked up from germline, CDR1 is SEHNR and CDR2 is FQNEAQ (reference sequence). CDR3 size: 18 residues. V gave up 1 base and J gave up 4 bases; unmatched junction bases: 13. The CDR3 nucleotides are TGTGCCAGCAGCTTAGTGGCAGGGGGTAAGGTATTCGGAAACACCATATATTTT. This encodes CASSLVAGGKVFGNTIYF.

The chain is built from TRBV6-5 and TRBJ1-1; 8 nucleotides match TRBD1. This CDR3 spans 15 amino acids. The ends lost 1 base at V and 1 base at J; junction bases unmatched: 2. Per the germline V gene, CDR1 is MNHEY and CDR2 is SVGAGI. The CDR3 DNA reads as TGTGCCAGCAGTTACTACCAGGGGGCGAACACTGAAGCTTTCTTT. Translation: CASSYYQGANTEAFF.

The J gene is TRBJ2-1, the V gene TRBV6-5; 10 positions agree with TRBD2. Unmatched junction bases numbered 9, after V lost 5 bases and J lost 8 bases. The CDR3 has 15 residues. Germline values: CDR1 MNHEY, CDR2 SVGAGI. DNA for the CDR3: TGTGCCAGCAGTGGGAGAGCGGGGGGGCCCGATGAGCAGTTCTTC. It codes for CASSGRAGGPDEQFF.

This clone is termed hyperexpanded. This chain links TRBV5-5 with TRBJ1-1, with D possibly being TRBD1 (6 bases). CDR1 is SGHKS and CDR2 is YYEKEE in the germline V gene (reference sequence). Deletions cut 2 bases from V and 8 bases from J, with 13 bases between. The CDR3 extends over 13 amino acids. Written as DNA, the CDR3 is TGTGCCAGCAGCTTAGGGGGGGCCGACGAAGCTTTCTTT. It is translated as CASSLGGADEAFF.

A few counts support this clone. The chain couples TRBV6-1 to TRBJ1-5; D is undetermined. The CDR3 contains 15 residues. Germline V CDR1 and CDR2: MNHNS, SASEGT. V was shortened by 0 bases and J by 6 bases, with 12 bases between the two germline ends. The CDR3 nucleotides read TGTGCCAGCAGTGAAGCCTCAGGTCCGGGTCAGCCCCAGCATTTT. Translation gives CASSEASGPGQPQHF.

On this clone: A far larger clone lies a single base away; this is likely a read error. The rearrangement uses TRBV4-3 and TRBJ1-5; D is unclear. This CDR3 is 14 amino acids long. The V end lost 6 bases, the J end lost 6 bases, and 15 bases lay between the germline ends. The V gene's germline CDR1 is LGHNA and CDR2 YSLEER. CDR3 sequence reads: CASSPGPLCQPQHF. CDR3 bases: TGCGCCAGCAGTCCGGGCCCGTTATGTCAGCCCCAGCATTTT.